Following are 10 T cell receptor beta chains from one sample sequenced in a study of shared clonotypes between healthy human individuals. The protocol was immunoSEQ multiplex PCR, while the TCRdb copy is restricted to in-frame clones and leaves out a portion. The table lists about 1.5 million clones, 95% to 99% of them singletons. Sequencing used naive CD4+ T cells sorted from blood. Indicated subset: CD45RA+ positively selected. The receptors here all came from a man younger than 40 in good health.

V usage is TRBV2 and J usage is TRBJ2-3; no reliable D call. The CDR3 loop spans 13 amino acids. V was pared by 6 bases and J by 7 bases, with 14 bases between. Germline lookup yields CDR1 SNHLY and CDR2 FYNNEI. DNA for the CDR3: TGTGCCAGCAGCCCCCCAGAGTCTTATACGCAGTATTTT. Translation: CASSPPESYTQYF.

The genes are TRBV5-4 and TRBJ2-1; 9 bases are a match to TRBD2. The V gene's germline CDR1 is SGHNT and CDR2 YYREEE (reference sequence). The V and J ends lost 4 bases and 7 bases, in that order; junction bases with no gene match: 9. CDR3 length: 15 residues. CDR3 in amino acids: CASSPWREGGNEQFF. In DNA, the CDR3 is TGTGCCAGCAGCCCCTGGCGGGAGGGTGGAAATGAGCAGTTCTTC.

The V call is TRBV5-6, the J call TRBJ2-2, with D possibly TRBD2 on 5 matching bases. The CDR3 is 14 residues long. Germline V gene sequence: CDR1 SGHDT, CDR2 YYEEEE. Trimming took off 1 base at V and 5 bases at J, with 9 bases between the two ends. Here the CDR3 DNA reads TGTGCCAGCAGCTTGCGGAGGTTTACCGGGGAGCTGTTTTTT. Translated, it gives CASSLRRFTGELFF.

The chain couples TRBV11-2 to TRBJ2-7, with TRBD2 matching over 7 bases. This CDR3 is 12 amino acids long. V lost 6 bases and J lost 3; bases outside the gene matches: 2. Germline CDR1 reads SGHAT; CDR2 reads FQNNGV. In DNA, the CDR3 is TGTGCCAGCAGGGGAGGGGTCTACGAGCAGTACTTC. Translating gives CASRGGVYEQYF.

Points on this clone: Other DNA sequences in this sample translate to the same CDR3. The chain joins TRBV28 to TRBJ2-5; TRBD2 might be the D (6 bases). CDR1 and CDR2 from the germline V gene are MDHEN and SYDVKM. CDR3 length equals 14 residues. V shed 3 bases and J shed 5 bases, with 13 bases lying between them. The CDR3 DNA sequence: TGTGCCAGCAGTTTTGTTGGTGGGAGGGAGACCCAGTACTTC. Its translation: CASSFVGGRETQYF.

This sequence joins TRBV5-1 and TRBJ1-1; possible D gene TRBD1, 5 bases. CDR1 is SGHRS and CDR2 is YFSETQ in the germline V gene. The V end was cut by 5 bases, the J end by 1 base, with 12 bases between. The CDR3 length is 14 residues. This chain's CDR3 is CASRSVGTNTEAFF. CDR3 DNA sequence: TGCGCCAGCAGGTCGGTTGGGACGAACACTGAAGCTTTCTTT.

This clone was seen just once. The V gene is TRBV28, the J gene TRBJ2-7; 7 nucleotides agree with TRBD2. Germline V gives CDR1 MDHEN, CDR2 SYDVKM. The CDR3 consists of 15 residues. V shed 5 bases, J shed 0 bases, and the junction held 7 bases outside the gene matches. Written as DNA, the CDR3 is TGTGCCAGCAGTGGGAGCGGGACCTTCTCCTACGAGCAGTACTTC. This sequence encodes CASSGSGTFSYEQYF.

The CDR3 region has the DNA TGTGCCAGCAGCTCAGGGGGCAGAGACGAGCAGTACTTC. This translates into CASSSGGRDEQYF. The V gene is TRBV5-8, the J gene TRBJ2-7; 8 bases agree with TRBD1. Germline-derived CDR1 and CDR2 are SGHTS and YDEGEE. This CDR3 is built from 13 residues. Trimming cost V 3 bases and J 5 bases; bases outside gene matches: 4. The variable domain in full, with the rest retrieved from reference TRBV5-8 and TRBJ2-7, is EAGVTQSPTHLIKTRGQQATLRCSPISGHTSVYWYQQALGLGLQFLLWYDEGEERNRGNFPPRFSGRQFPNYSSELNVNALELEDSALYLCASSSGGRDEQYFGPGTRLTVT.

The genes are TRBV7-3 and TRBJ2-7, with 9 bases matching TRBD2. The CDR3 is 13 residues long. In germline, CDR1 is SGHTA, CDR2 FQGTGA. V dropped 5 bases and J dropped 9; count of bases not matched to a gene: 8. The DNA of the CDR3 is TGTGCCAGCAGCGCGTTAGCGGGAGTGGGGCAGTACTTC. This codes for CASSALAGVGQYF. Combining the CDR3 with reference TRBV7-3 and TRBJ2-7 gives the whole variable domain GAGVSQTPSNKVTEKGKYVELRCDPISGHTALYWYRQSLGQGPEFLIYFQGTGAADDSGLPNDRFFAVRPEGSVSTLKIQRTERGDSAVYLCASSALAGVGQYFGPGTRLTVT.

This clone appeared a single time. This chain connects TRBV28 to TRBJ1-2; the match to TRBD1 covers 7 bases. Germline V lookup: CDR1 MDHEN, CDR2 SYDVKM. V was clipped by 5 bases and J by 0 bases; unmatched bases: 9. The CDR3 contains 16 residues. The CDR3 here is CASSGGGRGTNYGYTF. DNA for the CDR3: TGTGCCAGCAGTGGTGGGGGCAGGGGGACTAACTATGGCTACACCTTC.